These T cell receptor beta chains were read from a single sample in a study of T cell responses to AZD1222 COVID-19 vaccine. TCRdb's copy holds only in-frame clones and misses some; the assay was immunoSEQ multiplex PCR. The repertoire consists of 140,000 to 150,000 clones, with around 94% occurring once and the leading ten covering around 12%. Sequencing used peripheral blood, obtained after recovery from COVID-19. These TCRs come from an adult who had recovered from COVID-19. Each CDR3 is given with its conserved first and last residue. The D gene is left open where the match is weak. Size tells how often a clone was seen (once, few, many) or the class of an expanded clone, and some rows leave it out.

v_gene: TRBV6-2/TRBV6-3; d_gene: .; j_gene: TRBJ2-7; len: 11; abundance: .; CDR3nt: TGTGCCAGCAGTACTTCCTACGAGCAGTACTTC; CDR3aa: CASSTSYEQYF
v_gene: TRBV5-4; d_gene: TRBD1; j_gene: TRBJ2-3; len: 17; abundance: .; CDR3nt: TGTGCCAGCAGCTCCCCGACCCCAGGGGGAAGCACAGATACGCAGTATTTT; CDR3aa: CASSSPTPGGSTDTQYF
v_gene: TRBV14; d_gene: .; j_gene: TRBJ2-7; len: 16; abundance: .; CDR3nt: TGTGCCAGCAGCCAAGTTTCCTTGTGGGGAGGCTACGAGCAGTACTTC; CDR3aa: CASSQVSLWGGYEQYF
v_gene: TRBV6-6; d_gene: TRBD1; j_gene: TRBJ2-7; len: 15; abundance: .; CDR3nt: TGTGCCAGCAAACCAAATACCCGGGACAGTTGGAAGCAGTACTTC; CDR3aa: CASKPNTRDSWKQYF
v_gene: TRBV21-1; d_gene: .; j_gene: TRBJ1-1; len: 16; abundance: .; CDR3nt: TGTGCCAGCAGCCCTCAAGGGGCGTGTCTGAACACTGAAGCTTTCTTT; CDR3aa: CASSPQGACLNTEAFF
v_gene: TRBV6-5; d_gene: .; j_gene: TRBJ1-3; len: 14; abundance: .; CDR3nt: TGTGCCAGCGGAGGCGGGCTAGCTGGAAACACCATATATTTT; CDR3aa: CASGGGLAGNTIYF
v_gene: TRBV10-1; d_gene: TRBD1; j_gene: TRBJ1-2; len: 13; abundance: .; CDR3nt: TGCGCCAGCAGTGAGTTCGGGACAGGGGGCTACACCTTC; CDR3aa: CASSEFGTGGYTF
v_gene: TRBV28; d_gene: TRBD1; j_gene: TRBJ2-5; len: 15; abundance: once; CDR3nt: TGTGCCAGCAGTTTTCAGCGGACAGGGGGGGAGACCCAGTACTTC; CDR3aa: CASSFQRTGGETQYF
v_gene: TRBV27; d_gene: TRBD2; j_gene: TRBJ2-1; len: 15; abundance: .; CDR3nt: TGTGCCAGCAGTTTATTGGGGAGCGGGGATAATGAGCAGTTCTTC; CDR3aa: CASSLLGSGDNEQFF
v_gene: TRBV9; d_gene: TRBD2; j_gene: TRBJ2-2; len: 17; abundance: .; CDR3nt: TGTGCCAGCAGCGTAGGGGGCCTAGCGGGAGGTACCGGGGAGCTGTTTTTT; CDR3aa: CASSVGGLAGGTGELFF
v_gene: TRBV14; d_gene: .; j_gene: TRBJ2-5; len: 19; abundance: .; CDR3nt: TGTGCCAGCAGCCAAGATCGTGGGTCTATTTATAGTTCTGGAGAGACCCAGTACTTC; CDR3aa: CASSQDRGSIYSSGETQYF
v_gene: TRBV27; d_gene: .; j_gene: TRBJ1-4; len: 14; abundance: .; CDR3nt: TGTGCCAGCACCCGCGGGGGGCGAGGTGAAAAACTGTTTTTT; CDR3aa: CASTRGGRGEKLFF
v_gene: TRBV5-4; d_gene: .; j_gene: TRBJ2-7; len: 13; abundance: .; CDR3nt: TGTGCCAGCAGCTGGGGACGGTCCTACGAGCAGTACTTC; CDR3aa: CASSWGRSYEQYF
v_gene: TRBV19; d_gene: .; j_gene: TRBJ1-4; len: 14; abundance: .; CDR3nt: TGTGCCAGTAGTATTCGAGACGGGAATGAAAAACTGTTTTTT; CDR3aa: CASSIRDGNEKLFF
v_gene: TRBV21-1; d_gene: .; j_gene: TRBJ2-3; len: 16; abundance: .; CDR3nt: TGTGCCAGCAGTTACCTGCAGGGCCTAGCGCCAGTTACGCAGTATTTT; CDR3aa: CASSYLQGLAPVTQYF
v_gene: TRBV9; d_gene: .; j_gene: TRBJ2-3; len: 15; abundance: .; CDR3nt: TGTGCCAGCAGCGGGCGGAACTCTAGCACAGATACGCAGTATTTT; CDR3aa: CASSGRNSSTDTQYF
v_gene: TRBV18; d_gene: .; j_gene: TRBJ1-3; len: 14; abundance: .; CDR3nt: TGTGCCAGCTCACCTTCTGGGTCTGCAAACACCATATATTTT; CDR3aa: CASSPSGSANTIYF
v_gene: TRBV6-2/TRBV6-3; d_gene: TRBD2; j_gene: TRBJ2-5; len: 14; abundance: .; CDR3nt: TGTGCCAGCAGTCCGGGACTAGTACAAGAGACCCAGTACTTC; CDR3aa: CASSPGLVQETQYF
v_gene: TRBV9; d_gene: TRBD2; j_gene: TRBJ2-6; len: 19; abundance: .; CDR3nt: TGTGCCAGCAGCCCCCCCCTGAGACTAGCGGGAGCCGGGGCCAACGTCCTGACTTTC; CDR3aa: CASSPPLRLAGAGANVLTF
v_gene: TRBV2; d_gene: .; j_gene: TRBJ1-5; len: 14; abundance: .; CDR3nt: TGTGCCAGCAGTGCGGAGTGGGTAAATCAGCCCCAGCATTTT; CDR3aa: CASSAEWVNQPQHF
v_gene: TRBV18; d_gene: TRBD1; j_gene: TRBJ1-4; len: 16; abundance: .; CDR3nt: TGTGCCAGCTCACCAGACAGGGTTGGAACTAATGAAAAACTGTTTTTT; CDR3aa: CASSPDRVGTNEKLFF
v_gene: TRBV18; d_gene: TRBD1; j_gene: TRBJ2-1; len: 14; abundance: .; CDR3nt: TGTGCCAGCTCACCAGTCCCAGGGGGCCTTGAGCAGTTCTTC; CDR3aa: CASSPVPGGLEQFF
v_gene: TRBV7-3; d_gene: .; j_gene: TRBJ2-1; len: 15; abundance: once; CDR3nt: TGTGCCAGCAGCCCACAGGGTAGCTCCTACAATGAGCAGTTCTTC; CDR3aa: CASSPQGSSYNEQFF
v_gene: TRBV5-3; d_gene: TRBD1; j_gene: TRBJ2-2; len: 15; abundance: .; CDR3nt: TGTGCCAGAAGCCCAAGGACAGGGGACACCGGGGAGCTGTTTTTT; CDR3aa: CARSPRTGDTGELFF
v_gene: TRBV5-1; d_gene: .; j_gene: TRBJ2-2; len: 15; abundance: .; CDR3nt: TGCGCCAGCAGCTTGGCAGGACAGAACACCGGGGAGCTGTTTTTT; CDR3aa: CASSLAGQNTGELFF
v_gene: TRBV5-1; d_gene: .; j_gene: TRBJ2-1; len: 13; abundance: .; CDR3nt: TGCGCCAGCAAGATCCCAGGTGGCAATGAGCAGTTCTTC; CDR3aa: CASKIPGGNEQFF
v_gene: TRBV7-4; d_gene: TRBD2; j_gene: TRBJ2-7; len: 21; abundance: .; CDR3nt: TGTGCCAGCAGCTTAGTCGTCTGTGGTAGCGGGAGTACGGGGAAAATCTACGAGCAGTACTTC; CDR3aa: CASSLVVCGSGSTGKIYEQYF
v_gene: TRBV28; d_gene: .; j_gene: TRBJ1-1; len: 14; abundance: .; CDR3nt: TGTGCCAGCAGTTTCGTGGGCGCGAACACTGAAGCTTTCTTT; CDR3aa: CASSFVGANTEAFF
v_gene: TRBV5-1; d_gene: .; j_gene: TRBJ2-7; len: 15; abundance: .; CDR3nt: TGCGCCAGCAGCTCTGCGCAATCCCTGGCCTACGAGCAGTACTTC; CDR3aa: CASSSAQSLAYEQYF
v_gene: TRBV15; d_gene: .; j_gene: TRBJ1-4; len: 15; abundance: .; CDR3nt: TGTGCCACCAGCAGAGATGGGGGACCGAAGGAAAAACTGTTTTTT; CDR3aa: CATSRDGGPKEKLFF
v_gene: TRBV7-9; d_gene: .; j_gene: TRBJ1-1; len: 14; abundance: .; CDR3nt: TGTGCCAGCAGCTTATTGGTGGAGGGCACTGAAGCTTTCTTT; CDR3aa: CASSLLVEGTEAFF
v_gene: TRBV13; d_gene: TRBD1; j_gene: TRBJ2-1; len: 15; abundance: .; CDR3nt: TGTGCCAGCAGCTTAGGCAGACAGGGCCGGCGTGAGCAGTTCTTC; CDR3aa: CASSLGRQGRREQFF
v_gene: TRBV5-1; d_gene: TRBD2; j_gene: TRBJ2-1; len: 18; abundance: .; CDR3nt: TGCGCCAGCAGCTTGGCCCTAGCGGAGCGGGAGTCCTACAATGAGCAGTTCTTC; CDR3aa: CASSLALAERESYNEQFF
v_gene: TRBV6-6; d_gene: .; j_gene: TRBJ2-7; len: 15; abundance: .; CDR3nt: TGTGCCAGCAGTTACGTCGCAGGGGATAGCTACGAGCAGTACTTC; CDR3aa: CASSYVAGDSYEQYF
v_gene: TRBV27; d_gene: .; j_gene: TRBJ1-1; len: 15; abundance: .; CDR3nt: TGTGCCAGCAGTTTATCACGGGCCAGCGGCGCTGAAGCTTTCTTT; CDR3aa: CASSLSRASGAEAFF
v_gene: TRBV13; d_gene: .; j_gene: TRBJ2-7; len: 14; abundance: .; CDR3nt: TGTGCCAGCAGCCGCTTCAACACGGGTGCCGAGCAGTACTTC; CDR3aa: CASSRFNTGAEQYF
v_gene: TRBV28; d_gene: .; j_gene: TRBJ1-5; len: 14; abundance: .; CDR3nt: TGTGCCAGCAGTACCCAGGGTGGCAATCAGCCCCAGCATTTT; CDR3aa: CASSTQGGNQPQHF
v_gene: TRBV2; d_gene: .; j_gene: TRBJ2-2; len: 13; abundance: once; CDR3nt: TGTGCCAGCAGTCCCCAGGTGTCCGGGGAGCTGTTTTTT; CDR3aa: CASSPQVSGELFF
v_gene: TRBV14; d_gene: .; j_gene: TRBJ1-1; len: 16; abundance: .; CDR3nt: TGTGCCAGCAGCCCCCCTTCTTTGACGACTGGGACTGAAGCTTTCTTT; CDR3aa: CASSPPSLTTGTEAFF
v_gene: TRBV13; d_gene: TRBD2; j_gene: TRBJ2-5; len: 18; abundance: .; CDR3nt: TGTGCCAGCAGCTCTCCCCGGACTAGCGGGAGTAGGCAAGAGACCCAGTACTTC; CDR3aa: CASSSPRTSGSRQETQYF
v_gene: TRBV6-1; d_gene: .; j_gene: TRBJ2-1; len: 13; abundance: few; CDR3nt: TGTGCCAGCAGTGAAGTATGGAGAGATGAGCAGTTCTTC; CDR3aa: CASSEVWRDEQFF
v_gene: TRBV5-5; d_gene: TRBD1; j_gene: TRBJ2-2; len: 14; abundance: .; CDR3nt: TGTGCCAGCAGCTTTCCAACAGGGGCCGGGGAGCTGTTTTTT; CDR3aa: CASSFPTGAGELFF
v_gene: TRBV27; d_gene: .; j_gene: TRBJ1-1; len: 14; abundance: .; CDR3nt: TGTGCCAGCAGTCGGGGACCGGGGGACACTGAAGCTTTCTTT; CDR3aa: CASSRGPGDTEAFF
v_gene: TRBV6-5; d_gene: .; j_gene: TRBJ1-2; len: 11; abundance: .; CDR3nt: TGTGCCAGCACATTCGTGGGTGGCTACACCTTC; CDR3aa: CASTFVGGYTF
v_gene: TRBV30; d_gene: .; j_gene: TRBJ2-1; len: 11; abundance: .; CDR3nt: TGTGCCTGGAGTGTTTTCAATGAGCAGTTCTTC; CDR3aa: CAWSVFNEQFF
v_gene: TRBV12-3/TRBV12-4; d_gene: .; j_gene: TRBJ1-5; len: 13; abundance: .; CDR3nt: TGTGCCAGCAGGGTCGATAGCAATCAGCCCCAGCATTTT; CDR3aa: CASRVDSNQPQHF
v_gene: TRBV28; d_gene: .; j_gene: TRBJ2-7; len: 14; abundance: once; CDR3nt: TGTGCCAGCAGTCATTGGACAGATACCTACGAGCAGTACTTC; CDR3aa: CASSHWTDTYEQYF
v_gene: TRBV19; d_gene: .; j_gene: TRBJ1-5; len: 15; abundance: few; CDR3nt: TGTGCCAGTAGTAAAGGGGATACGGAGAATCAGCCCCAGCATTTT; CDR3aa: CASSKGDTENQPQHF
v_gene: TRBV29-1; d_gene: .; j_gene: TRBJ2-2; len: 13; abundance: .; CDR3nt: TGCAGCGTTGTAGCCGCAAACGCCGGGGAGCTGTTTTTT; CDR3aa: CSVVAANAGELFF
v_gene: TRBV3-1/TRBV3-2; d_gene: TRBD1; j_gene: TRBJ1-1; len: 16; abundance: .; CDR3nt: TGTGCCAGCAGCCCCCGACAGGGGGGTGTGGACACTGAAGCTTTCTTT; CDR3aa: CASSPRQGGVDTEAFF